This T cell receptor beta chain originates from a study of blood T cell repertoires in COVID-19. Study as a whole: The United States, Italy and Spain were the sources of the acute and convalescent COVID-19 samples. PBMCs, B-cell-depleted T cells, or T cells provided the cDNA or gDNA that made up the material.

The CDR3 has 13 amino acids. The ends were cut back, 5 bases at V and 7 bases at J, with 14 bases in the middle. Germline CDR1 SGHVS, CDR2 FQNEAQ. In the authors' workflow: The assay estimated nucleated cells by amplifying reference gene primers. Some clones are missing from TCRdb's copy, which holds only in-frame ones; the method was immunoSEQ multiplex PCR. V and J calls and clone size come straight from that table; D and trimming were deduced from the DNA. The data contain a few hundred thousand clones, over 75% of them singletons. Seattle's enrolled individuals joined amid active infection and were then monitored longitudinally.

V is TRBV7-8 and J is TRBJ1-2; TRBD1 is a possible D gene (5 bases). Sample: peripheral blood. This receptor was identified in a woman aged 70 to 79 with COVID-19, enrolled during active disease. The CDR3, as DNA: TGTGCCAGCAGCGTCGACAGATTACGTGGCTACACCTTC. Translated: CASSVDRLRGYTF.